The clone carrying this T cell receptor beta chain was counted only a few times. This entry belongs to a study of blood T cell repertoires in COVID-19. The overall study: Sample material is recorded as cDNA or gDNA derived from T cells, B-cell-depleted T cells, or PBMCs.

Participants came from about two dozen US areas, aged roughly 18 to 95 years. Cohorts were based on clinical histories the participants reported. In the source study's methods: Amplifying reference gene primers gave estimates of nucleated cell counts. Measured with immunoSEQ multiplex PCR; TCRdb has only the in-frame clones, and not every one. The V and J calls and clone size come from that table; D and trimming were worked out from the DNA. The sample yields about 440,000 clones, about nine tenths seen once. This sequence originates from a man aged 18 to 30 who had recovered from COVID-19. The material sequenced was PBMCs or T cells enriched from blood (not recorded which).

CDR3 sequence reads: CASSVNPRQNTGELFF. The DNA for the CDR3 is TGTGCCAGCAGCGTAAACCCCCGACAGAACACCGGGGAGCTGTTTTTT. The rearrangement joins TRBV9 to TRBJ2-2; D uncertain. This CDR3 is built from 16 residues. V was clipped by 1 base and J by 1 base, with 11 bases between them. Germline V gives CDR1 SGDLS, CDR2 YYNGEE.